The 17 T cell receptor beta chains reported below all come from one sample, sequenced in a study of blood T cell repertoires in COVID-19 (dated by TCRdb to between 2020 and 2021). Library creation used the immunoSEQ multiplex PCR assay. The clones in this table, taken by TCRdb from immuneACCESS, are in-frame only. Not every clone is retained; where verified, under half of the shortfall comes from an unresolved V gene, and the cause of the rest is unknown. This sample lists 50,000 to 70,000 clones; 70% to 90% were detected once. Under 5.5% of the sample is in the top ten clones. Specimen: peripheral blood. The receptors derive from a man aged 60-69 years with acute or convalescent COVID-19.

The chain uses TRBV5-1 and TRBJ2-7; the D gene is possibly TRBD1 (7 bases). Trimming cost V 4 bases and J 0 bases, with 11 bases left between them. The germline gives CDR1 SGHRS, CDR2 YFSETQ. The CDR3 consists of 14 residues. In nucleotides, the CDR3 is TGCGCCAGCAGCCCCCAGGGGGGCTCCTACGAGCAGTACTTC. Its protein product is CASSPQGGSYEQYF.

This clone was detected only once. This chain uses TRBV3-1 (or the pseudogene TRBV3-2) with TRBJ2-7; 8 bases agree with TRBD1. Germline values: CDR1 LGHDT, CDR2 YNNKEL (reference sequence). There are 16 residues in the CDR3. V lost 0 bases to trimming and J lost 6 bases; unmatched junction nucleotides: 10. The CDR3 reads CASSQDVRGTGGEQYF. The CDR3 region has the DNA TGTGCCAGCAGCCAAGATGTGAGGGGGACAGGAGGCGAGCAGTACTTC.

V usage is TRBV5-1 and J usage is TRBJ2-7; 7 nucleotides match TRBD2. The V segment lost 0 bases and the J segment 7 bases; nucleotides outside the gene matches: 10. Germline CDR1 SGHRS, CDR2 YFSETQ. CDR3 size: 15 residues. CDR3 nucleotides: TGCGCCAGCAGCTTGGAACTAGCGCGCCAAGGGGAGCAGTACTTC. Its protein product is CASSLELARQGEQYF.

The chain carries TRBV28 and TRBJ2-1; D might be TRBD2 (5 bases). The V and J ends lost 5 bases and 3 bases respectively, with 20 bases between them. Germline V gives CDR1 MDHEN, CDR2 SYDVKM. The CDR3 loop spans 17 amino acids. For the CDR3, the DNA is TGTGCCAGCAGTCCTCCAACAGCGGAGGTTAGCTACAATGAGCAGTTCTTC. It is translated as CASSPPTAEVSYNEQFF.

The chain recombines TRBV4-1 with TRBJ2-7; 8 bases line up with TRBD1. Per the germline V gene, CDR1 is MGHRA and CDR2 is YSYEKL. The CDR3 contains 17 residues. J was trimmed by 3 bases and V by 1 base; bases with no gene match: 11. This CDR3 reads CASSQGGQGGVGYEQYF. The CDR3 coding sequence is TGCGCCAGCAGCCAAGGCGGACAGGGTGGAGTCGGCTACGAGCAGTACTTC.

The V gene is TRBV5-1, the J gene TRBJ2-3; 14 nucleotides align to TRBD2. V shed 4 bases, J shed 0 bases, and the junction held 7 bases outside the gene matches. The germline gives CDR1 SGHRS, CDR2 YFSETQ. This CDR3 contains 18 residues. Here the CDR3 reads CASSLGLAGGTSTDTQYF. The CDR3 region has the DNA TGCGCCAGCAGCCTCGGACTAGCGGGAGGCACTAGCACAGATACGCAGTATTTT.

In its sample, this clone was seen a few times. This chain connects TRBV27 to TRBJ1-1; TRBD1 is a possible D gene (5 bases). This CDR3 has 13 amino acids. Germline V gives CDR1 MNHEY, CDR2 SMNVEV (reference sequence). The V end lost 9 bases, the J end lost 7 bases, and 18 bases lay between the germline ends. CDR3 in amino acids: CASLGAGAGEAFF. DNA of the CDR3: TGTGCCAGTCTTGGGGCGGGAGCGGGTGAAGCTTTCTTT.

A word on this clone: The germline gene is not matched at one end of the junction; a read error may be the cause. The chain employs TRBV5-1 and TRBJ2-1, with TRBD2 matching over 7 bases. The germline V gene encodes CDR1 SGHRS and CDR2 YFSETQ. The length of the CDR3 is 13 residues. The CDR3 is CASRLGAGDEQFF. The CDR3 DNA sequence: TGCGCCAGCAGGTTGGGCGCGGGGGATGAGCAGTTCTTC.

CDR3 in DNA: TGTGCCAGCAGCCCCCCGACTAGCGGGAATAACAATGAGCAGTTCTTC. It codes for CASSPPTSGNNNEQFF. The chain employs TRBV16 and TRBJ2-1; 11 bases agree with TRBD2. This CDR3 is built from 16 residues. CDR1 is KGHSY, CDR2 FQNENV, per germline. With 4 bases clipped from V and 5 bases from J, the junction kept 7 bases outside the gene matches.

The sample holds a few counts of this clone. The V call is TRBV18, the J call TRBJ1-1; D is uncertain. The CDR3 length is 11 residues. Trimming removed 3 bases at V and 3 bases at J, with 2 bases between. Germline V gene lookup returns CDR1 KGHSH and CDR2 LQKENI. In nucleotides, the CDR3 is TGTGCCAGCTCACCCGACACTGAAGCTTTCTTT. The encoded protein is CASSPDTEAFF.

J is TRBJ2-7 and V is TRBV21-1; no DNA check was done on the table's D call, TRBD2. TRBV21-1 is assigned pseudogene status. The CDR3 contains 20 residues. In DNA form, the CDR3 reads TGTGCCAGCAGCAAAGTGAGTCGGATTGGGACTCCAACTAAGACCTACGAGCAGTACTTC. It codes for CASSKVSRIGTPTKTYEQYF.

This chain uses TRBV28 with TRBJ2-2; 13 bases agree with TRBD2. The CDR3 spans 19 residues. V shed 3 bases and J 9 bases; nucleotides not matched to a gene: 16. Germline V gene sequence: CDR1 MDHEN, CDR2 SYDVKM. This CDR3 reads CASSLRLAGGMVAGRELFF. CDR3 DNA: TGTGCCAGCAGTTTGAGACTAGCGGGAGGAATGGTGGCGGGTCGGGAGCTGTTTTTT.

This clone was observed once. This sequence joins TRBV5-1 and TRBJ1-5; 10 nucleotides align to TRBD1. The V gene's germline CDR1 is SGHRS and CDR2 YFSETQ. This CDR3 contains 16 residues. With V trimmed by 0 bases and J by 8 bases, 8 bases remained unmatched. CDR3 sequence (DNA): TGCGCCAGCAGCTTGGGTTCGGGACAGGGGTTGGAGCCCCAGCATTTT. Its translation is CASSLGSGQGLEPQHF. The whole variable domain, remainder taken from reference TRBV5-1 and TRBJ1-5, is KAGVTQTPRYLIKTRGQQVTLSCSPISGHRSVSWYQQTPGQGLQFLFEYFSETQRNKGNFPGRFSGRQFSNSRSEMNVSTLELGDSALYLCASSLGSGQGLEPQHFGDGTRLSIL.

This rearrangement joins TRBV15 to TRBJ2-2; 10 positions match TRBD1. CDR3 length: 20 residues. V was pared by 0 bases and J by 1 base, with 11 bases of the junction left unmatched. Per the germline V gene, CDR1 is LNHNV and CDR2 is YYDKDF (reference sequence). CDR3 residues: CATSRDRGQGTGVNTGELFF. The CDR3 coding sequence is TGTGCCACCAGCAGAGATCGGGGTCAAGGGACAGGGGTGAACACCGGGGAGCTGTTTTTT. Supplemented by reference TRBV15 and TRBJ2-2, the full variable domain reads DAMVIQNPRYQVTQFGKPVTLSCSQTLNHNVMYWYQQKSSQAPKLLFHYYDKDFNNEADTPDNFQSRRPNTSFCFLDIRSPGLGDTAMYLCATSRDRGQGTGVNTGELFFGEGSRLTVL.

The V and J genes are TRBV5-5 and TRBJ2-3; D not certain. Trimming shortened V by 1 base and J by 2 bases, and 8 bases separated the two germline ends. The CDR3 totals 14 residues. The germline CDR1 and CDR2 sequences are SGHKS and YYEKEE (reference sequence). In nucleotides, the CDR3 is TGTGCCAGCAGCTTGTTGGCAGACACAGATACGCAGTATTTT. Translation: CASSLLADTDTQYF.

This clone has just one count. The chain is built from TRBV6-1 and TRBJ1-1; no firm D call. Germline lookup yields CDR1 MNHNS and CDR2 SASEGT. V lost 3 bases to trimming and J lost 1 base, with 9 bases between them. The CDR3 contains 14 residues. CDR3 nucleotide sequence: TGTGCCAGCAGTGAGGTGACTTCGAACACTGAAGCTTTCTTT. Translated, it gives CASSEVTSNTEAFF.

This chain links TRBV2 with TRBJ1-1; D uncertain. V was clipped by 6 bases and J by 5 bases, with 10 bases between them. Germline lookup yields CDR1 SNHLY and CDR2 FYNNEI. CDR3 length equals 12 residues. CDR3 bases: TGTGCCAGCAGCGCAAGGGAGACTGAAGCTTTCTTT. Translated, it gives CASSARETEAFF.